The 16 T cell receptor beta chains listed next were all sequenced from one sample in a study of cytomegalovirus exposure and HLA in healthy donors. Generated by immunoSEQ multiplex PCR, the TCRdb table keeps only in-frame clones and is missing some. The sample lists 120,000 or so clones, roughly nine tenths occurring once. Sequencing input: PBMCs. The receptors were gathered from a man between 18 and 29 years old in good health and CMV-seropositive.

Written as DNA, the CDR3 is TGTGCCAGCAGCTCCTCAAGGGGCTGGATCCTTGGCTACACCTTC. As protein: CASSSSRGWILGYTF. V and J are TRBV5-6 and TRBJ1-2, with D perhaps matching TRBD1 (5 bases). Per the germline V gene, CDR1 is SGHDT and CDR2 is YYEEEE. V was shortened by 3 bases and J by 7 bases, with 19 bases between the two germline ends. The CDR3 covers 15 residues.

CDR3 nucleotides: TGTGCCAGCAGGCGGGACAGGGAATCCTACGAGCAGTACTTC. It translates to CASRRDRESYEQYF. This chain links TRBV5-4 with TRBJ2-7, with 9 bases that match TRBD1. V lost 5 bases to trimming and J lost 1 base; unmatched junction nucleotides: 4. The CDR3 runs 14 residues. Germline CDR1 reads SGHNT; CDR2 reads YYREEE (reference sequence).

The V gene is TRBV19, the J gene TRBJ1-4; 9 nucleotides match TRBD1. The CDR3 has 13 amino acids. CDR1 is LNHDA, CDR2 SQIVND, per germline (reference sequence). The V and J ends lost 5 bases and 9 bases, in that order; junction bases with no gene match: 4. The CDR3 loop is CASSRQGEKKLFF. The CDR3 DNA sequence: TGTGCCAGTAGTCGACAGGGGGAAAAAAAACTGTTTTTT. Looking up the rest from reference TRBV19 and TRBJ1-4 gives the full variable domain: DGGITQSPKYLFRKEGQNVTLSCEQNLNHDAMYWYRQDPGQGLRLIYYSQIVNDFQKGDIAEGYSVSREKKESFPLTVTSAQKNPTAFYLCASSRQGEKKLFFGSGTQLSVL.

The rearrangement uses TRBV27 and TRBJ1-2, with TRBD1 identical over 10 bases. V shed 0 bases and J 3 bases; nucleotides not matched to a gene: 1. The germline gives CDR1 MNHEY, CDR2 SMNVEV (reference sequence). The CDR3 has 15 residues. CDR3 nucleotide sequence: TGTGCCAGCAGTTTATCGACAGGGGGCTACTATGGCTACACCTTC. Translated: CASSLSTGGYYGYTF.

J is TRBJ1-5 and V is TRBV19; no firm D call. V dropped 6 bases and J dropped 4 bases, with 10 bases sitting between them. The CDR3 loop spans 13 amino acids. Germline V gives CDR1 LNHDA, CDR2 SQIVND (reference sequence). The CDR3 reads CASSTVKNQPQHF. Here the CDR3 DNA reads TGTGCCAGTAGCACAGTCAAAAATCAGCCCCAGCATTTT. Together with reference TRBV19 and TRBJ1-5, the CDR3 gives the full variable domain: DGGITQSPKYLFRKEGQNVTLSCEQNLNHDAMYWYRQDPGQGLRLIYYSQIVNDFQKGDIAEGYSVSREKKESFPLTVTSAQKNPTAFYLCASSTVKNQPQHFGDGTRLSIL.

The rearrangement links TRBV9 to TRBJ2-7; 8 bases line up with TRBD1. V gave up 7 bases and J gave up 1 base; unmatched junction bases: 10. The CDR3 extends over 15 amino acids. CDR1 is SGDLS and CDR2 is YYNGEE in the germline V gene. This CDR3 is CASSPGTGISYEQYF. The CDR3 DNA reads TGTGCCAGCTCCCCTGGGACAGGTATTTCCTACGAGCAGTACTTC.

This chain connects TRBV5-4 to TRBJ1-2, with a weak D call TRBD1 (5 bases). With 0 bases removed from V and 0 bases from J, the gap between germline ends came to 12 bases. This CDR3 comprises 16 residues. Germline V gene lookup returns CDR1 SGHNT and CDR2 YYREEE (reference sequence). In nucleotides, the CDR3 is TGTGCCAGCAGCTTGGGCGCGGGGGGGGCTAACTATGGCTACACCTTC. Translation: CASSLGAGGANYGYTF. The complete variable domain, with remaining parts taken from reference TRBV5-4 and TRBJ1-2, reads ETGVTQSPTHLIKTRGQQVTLRCSSQSGHNTVSWYQQALGQGPQFIFQYYREEENGRGNFPPRFSGLQFPNYSSELNVNALELDDSALYLCASSLGAGGANYGYTFGSGTRLTVV.

The gene calls are TRBV25-1 and TRBJ2-3, with TRBD2 identical over 7 bases. The junction had 7 bases not matched to a gene; V was cut back by 3 bases and J by 4 bases. The germline V gene has CDR1 MGHDK and CDR2 SYGVNS. This CDR3 contains 15 residues. The CDR3 is CASSDSRGWADTQYF. DNA of the CDR3: TGTGCCAGCAGTGATTCGCGGGGGTGGGCAGATACGCAGTATTTT.

The chain uses TRBV6-6 and TRBJ1-5; D is possibly TRBD1 (6 bases). The CDR3 length is 14 residues. Trimming cost V 8 bases and J 3 bases, with 14 bases left between them. From germline, CDR1 is MNHNY and CDR2 SVGAGI (reference sequence). CDR3 coding DNA: TGTGCCAGCTGGCCTACAGGGCTCAATCAGCCCCAGCATTTT. This sequence encodes CASWPTGLNQPQHF.

This chain connects TRBV5-4 to TRBJ2-1; D is possibly TRBD1 (5 bases). CDR1 and CDR2 from the germline V gene are SGHNT and YYREEE (reference sequence). This CDR3 is built from 11 residues. Trimming took off 4 bases at V and 7 bases at J, with 6 bases between the two ends. The CDR3 coding sequence is TGTGCCAGCAGCGGACAAAATGAGCAGTTCTTC. Translated, it gives CASSGQNEQFF.

The rearrangement joins TRBV6-1 to TRBJ1-1; D remains unclear. Trimming took off 6 bases at V and 7 bases at J, with 18 bases between the two ends. The germline CDR1 and CDR2 sequences are MNHNS and SASEGT. There are 14 residues in the CDR3. The CDR3 sequence is CASSTTLFPHEAFF. The DNA of the CDR3 is TGTGCCAGCAGCACGACTCTTTTCCCCCATGAAGCTTTCTTT.

The chain joins TRBV5-6 to TRBJ2-5; 9 bases line up with TRBD1. The CDR3 sequence is 19 residues long. V was clipped by 2 bases and J by 7 bases; unmatched bases: 21. Germline V lookup: CDR1 SGHDT, CDR2 YYEEEE. The CDR3 loop is CASSLFRDRASPARVTQYF. DNA for the CDR3: TGTGCCAGCAGCTTATTCCGGGACAGGGCCTCACCCGCAAGAGTGACCCAGTACTTC.

This clone was recorded once. The CDR3 protein is CASTYRKQGTGELFF. In nucleotides, the CDR3 is TGTGCCAGCACCTACAGAAAACAGGGAACCGGGGAGCTGTTTTTT. The chain recombines TRBV5-8 with TRBJ2-2, with D possibly TRBD1 on 6 matching bases. Germline CDR1 is SGHTS and CDR2 is YDEGEE. The V end lost 6 bases, the J end lost 5 bases, and 17 bases lay between the germline ends. CDR3 length: 15 residues.

This chain uses TRBV7-2 with TRBJ1-2, with D possibly TRBD1 on 5 matching bases. Trimming cost V 5 bases and J 5 bases, with 12 bases left between them. Germline V gene lookup returns CDR1 SGHTA and CDR2 FQGNSA. There are 13 residues in the CDR3. The CDR3 region is CASSHSGDYGYTF. The CDR3 nucleotides are TGTGCCAGCAGCCACTCGGGGGATTATGGCTACACCTTC.

This chain joins TRBV25-1 and TRBJ2-3, with D perhaps TRBD1 (7 bases). V was trimmed by 4 bases and J by 2 bases, leaving 16 bases between them. Germline CDR1 and CDR2: MGHDK and SYGVNS. There are 16 residues in the CDR3. Here the CDR3 DNA reads TGTGCCAGCAGTGGCGAGGAGGGACAGAACACAGATACGCAGTATTTT. This translates into CASSGEEGQNTDTQYF.

The V and J genes are TRBV15 and TRBJ1-2; TRBD1 matches at 11 bases. Germline values: CDR1 LNHNV, CDR2 YYDKDF (reference sequence). Losses at the gene ends were 4 bases for V and 7 bases for J; bases not matched to a gene: 5. This CDR3 spans 14 amino acids. CDR3 in amino acids: CATSTGQGAFGYTF. The CDR3 DNA reads as TGTGCCACCAGCACAGGACAGGGGGCGTTTGGCTACACCTTC.